Reported below is one T cell receptor (beta chain). The library targeted TCRbeta and was prepared with unique molecular identifiers. MiXCR was run by TCRdb on the PCR reads, yielding one entry per CDR3 protein. This sample has 400,000 to 500,000 distinct CDR3 sequences, with roughly 10% found just once. Trimming removed 1 base at V and 8 bases at J, with 5 bases between. The CDR3 extends over 11 amino acids. The germline CDR1 and CDR2 sequences are SEHNR and FQNEAQ (reference sequence). The entry originates in a study of T-cell reconstitution after alpha-beta-depleted transplantation in children. The sequence derives from a human donor who donated a stem cell graft to a child with acute myeloid leukemia. Sequences were derived from PBMCs from the stem cell graft donor, sampled from the stem cell graft. The chain is built from TRBV7-9 and TRBJ1-2; the D is unclear. The CDR3 nucleotides read TGTGCCAGCAGCTTAGGCGGGGGCTACACCTTC. The encoded protein is CASSLGGGYTF. The full variable domain, its missing parts supplied by reference TRBV7-9 and TRBJ1-2, is DTGVSQNPRHKITKRGQNVTFRCDPISEHNRLYWYRQTLGQGPEFLTYFQNEAQLEKSRLLSDRFSAERPKGSFSTLEIQRTEQGDSAMYLCASSLGGGYTFGSGTRLTVV.